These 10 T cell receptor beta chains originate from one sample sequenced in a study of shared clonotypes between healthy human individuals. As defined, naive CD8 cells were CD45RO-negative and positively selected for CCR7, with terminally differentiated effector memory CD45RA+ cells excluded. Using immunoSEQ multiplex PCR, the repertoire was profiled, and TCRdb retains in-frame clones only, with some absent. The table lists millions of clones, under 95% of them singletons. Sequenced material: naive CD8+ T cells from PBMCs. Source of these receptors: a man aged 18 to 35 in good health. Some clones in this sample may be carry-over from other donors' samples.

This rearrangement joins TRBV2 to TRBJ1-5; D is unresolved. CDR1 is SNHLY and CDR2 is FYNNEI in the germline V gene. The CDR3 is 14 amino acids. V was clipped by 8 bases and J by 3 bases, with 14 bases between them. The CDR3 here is CASGWGQNNQPQHF. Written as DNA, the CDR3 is TGTGCCAGCGGTTGGGGTCAGAACAATCAGCCCCAGCATTTT.

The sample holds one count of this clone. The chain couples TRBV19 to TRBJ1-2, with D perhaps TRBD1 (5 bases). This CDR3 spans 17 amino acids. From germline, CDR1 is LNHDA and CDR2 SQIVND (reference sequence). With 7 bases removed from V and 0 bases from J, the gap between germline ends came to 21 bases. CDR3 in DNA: TGTGCCAGTACCCCGGGTCGGGGCAGGGTCCCTAACTATGGCTACACCTTC. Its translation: CASTPGRGRVPNYGYTF.

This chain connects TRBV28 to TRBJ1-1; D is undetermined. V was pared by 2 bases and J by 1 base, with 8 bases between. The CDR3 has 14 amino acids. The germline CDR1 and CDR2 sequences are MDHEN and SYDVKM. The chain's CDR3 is CASSLHGENTEAFF. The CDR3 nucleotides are TGTGCCAGCAGTTTACACGGGGAGAACACTGAAGCTTTCTTT.

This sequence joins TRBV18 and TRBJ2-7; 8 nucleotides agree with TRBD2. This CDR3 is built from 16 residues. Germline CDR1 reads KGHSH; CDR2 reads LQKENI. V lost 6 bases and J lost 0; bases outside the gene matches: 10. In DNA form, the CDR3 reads TGTGCCAGCTCCAATTGGACTAGCTCCAACTCCTACGAGCAGTACTTC. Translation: CASSNWTSSNSYEQYF.

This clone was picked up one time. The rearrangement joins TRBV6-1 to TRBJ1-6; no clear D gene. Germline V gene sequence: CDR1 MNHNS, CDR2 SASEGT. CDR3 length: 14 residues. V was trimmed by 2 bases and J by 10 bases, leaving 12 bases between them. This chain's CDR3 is CASSEFGSYSPLHF. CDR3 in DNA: TGTGCCAGCAGTGAATTTGGGTCCTACTCACCCCTCCACTTT.

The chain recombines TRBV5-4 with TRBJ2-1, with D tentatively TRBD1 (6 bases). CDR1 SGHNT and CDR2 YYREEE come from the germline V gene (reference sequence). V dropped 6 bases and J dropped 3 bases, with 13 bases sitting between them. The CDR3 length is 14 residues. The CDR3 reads CASTEGVGYNEQFF. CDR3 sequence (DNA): TGTGCCAGCACCGAGGGGGTAGGCTACAATGAGCAGTTCTTC.

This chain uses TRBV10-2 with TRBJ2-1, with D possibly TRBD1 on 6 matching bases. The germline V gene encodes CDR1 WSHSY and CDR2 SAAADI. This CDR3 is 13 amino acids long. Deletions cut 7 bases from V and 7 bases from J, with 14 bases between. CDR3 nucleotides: TGCGCCAGCAACCAGGGGTTTTTGAATGAGCAGTTCTTC. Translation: CASNQGFLNEQFF.

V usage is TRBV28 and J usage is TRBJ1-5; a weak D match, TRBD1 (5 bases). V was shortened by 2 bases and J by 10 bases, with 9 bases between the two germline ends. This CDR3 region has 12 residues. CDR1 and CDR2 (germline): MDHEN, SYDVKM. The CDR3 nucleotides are TGTGCCAGCAGTTTAGACAGTTTTCCCCAGCATTTT. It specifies CASSLDSFPQHF.

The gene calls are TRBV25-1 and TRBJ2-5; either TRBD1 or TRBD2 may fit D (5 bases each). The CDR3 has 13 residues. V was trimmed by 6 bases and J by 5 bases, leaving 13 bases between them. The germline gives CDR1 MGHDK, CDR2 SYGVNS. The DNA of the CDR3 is TGTGCCAGCAGCGCAACAGGAGGTGAGACCCAGTACTTC. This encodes CASSATGGETQYF.

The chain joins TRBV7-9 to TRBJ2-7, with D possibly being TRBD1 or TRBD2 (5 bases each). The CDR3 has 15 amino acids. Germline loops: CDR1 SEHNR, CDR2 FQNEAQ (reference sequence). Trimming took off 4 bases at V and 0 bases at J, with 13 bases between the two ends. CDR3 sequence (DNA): TGTGCCAGCAGCTCTCTCGGGACGGCCTCCTACGAGCAGTACTTC. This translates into CASSSLGTASYEQYF.